These 27 T cell receptor beta chains share one sample of origin, sequenced in a study of T-cell reconstitution after alpha-beta-depleted transplantation in children. The library targeted TCRbeta and was prepared with unique molecular identifiers. A single record per CDR3 protein comes from TCRdb applying MiXCR to the PCR reads. The sample consists of 200,000 to 300,000 distinct CDR3 sequences, around 12% of them appearing once. Sequencing used PBMCs from the stem cell graft donor, obtained from the stem cell graft. Receptor source: a human donor who donated a stem cell graft to a child with acute lymphoblastic leukemia.

This clonotype was observed many times. The chain links TRBV27 to TRBJ1-6; weak D call: TRBD1 (6 bases). This CDR3 has 16 residues. Per the germline V gene, CDR1 is MNHEY and CDR2 is SMNVEV (reference sequence). V lost 3 bases and J 9 bases, leaving 18 bases between the germline ends. The CDR3 coding sequence is TGTGCCAGCAGTTTTTTCGGGCAGGGGAACGGTTCACCCCTCCACTTT. Translating gives CASSFFGQGNGSPLHF.

Many counts were recorded for this clonotype. The chain uses TRBV20-1 and TRBJ2-1, with 9 bases lining up with TRBD1. This CDR3 comprises 15 residues. Germline CDR1 is DFQATT and CDR2 is SNEGSKA (reference sequence). V was pared by 4 bases and J by 9 bases, with 13 bases of the junction left unmatched. DNA of the CDR3: TGCAGTGCTACCCCCCGGGGACAGGGAATGGGTGAGCAGTTCTTC. Translating it yields CSATPRGQGMGEQFF.

Comment on this clonotype: This may be a read error: a much more frequent sequence differs by one nucleotide. V gene TRBV12-3 or TRBV12-4 combines with J gene TRBJ1-1, with D maybe TRBD1 (5 bases). This CDR3 has 13 residues. The CDR3 reads CASSFGWGTDAFF. The CDR3 DNA sequence: TGTGCCAGCAGTTTCGGCTGGGGCACTGACGCTTTCTTT.

This clonotype was found many times. The chain uses TRBV20-1 and TRBJ1-5; D remains unclear. Germline V gene lookup returns CDR1 DFQATT and CDR2 SNEGSKA (reference sequence). V was cut by 0 bases and J by 1 base, with 4 bases left in between. The length of the CDR3 is 13 residues. The CDR3 here is CSAREDSNQPQHF. CDR3 in DNA: TGCAGTGCTAGAGAGGACAGCAATCAGCCCCAGCATTTT.

This clonotype was counted many times. The chain employs TRBV5-1 and TRBJ2-1; 10 bases map to TRBD2. Germline trimming cut 7 bases from V and 5 bases from J; bases unmatched to any gene: 15. Per germline, CDR1 SGHRS and CDR2 YFSETQ. The CDR3 loop spans 17 amino acids. CDR3 amino acids: CASRNLRSGGANNEQFF. DNA of the CDR3: TGCGCCAGCCGAAATCTCAGAAGCGGGGGGGCGAACAATGAGCAGTTCTTC. The full variable domain, rest sourced from reference TRBV5-1 and TRBJ2-1, is KAGVTQTPRYLIKTRGQQVTLSCSPISGHRSVSWYQQTPGQGLQFLFEYFSETQRNKGNFPGRFSGRQFSNSRSEMNVSTLELGDSALYLCASRNLRSGGANNEQFFGPGTRLTVL.

This clonotype has ten or more counts. CDR3 protein: CASSYPSGGRGDTQYF. In DNA form, the CDR3 reads TGTGCCAGCAGCTACCCGTCGGGGGGGCGGGGAGATACGCAGTATTTT. This chain uses TRBV5-5 with TRBJ2-3; 8 positions agree with TRBD2. V shed 3 bases and J 5 bases; nucleotides not matched to a gene: 11. Germline CDR1 SGHKS, CDR2 YYEKEE (reference sequence). The CDR3 loop spans 16 amino acids.

This clonotype was seen many times. The J gene is TRBJ2-1, the V gene TRBV27; unclear D gene. Trimming took off 8 bases at V and 6 bases at J, with 5 bases between the two ends. The CDR3 length is 10 residues. Germline lookup yields CDR1 MNHEY and CDR2 SMNVEV (reference sequence). In DNA, the CDR3 is TGTGCCAGCGGGATCAATGAGCAGTTCTTC. Protein product: CASGINEQFF.

The table lists this clonotype with many counts. CDR3 DNA sequence: TGTGCCAGCAGATCTGGGGGCTCCTACGAGCAGTACTTC. Protein sequence: CASRSGGSYEQYF. This rearrangement joins TRBV7-3 to TRBJ2-7; D tentatively fits TRBD1 or TRBD2 (5 bases each). This CDR3 has 13 amino acids. Deletions cut 6 bases from V and 0 bases from J, with 9 bases between. CDR1 and CDR2 (germline): SGHTA, FQGTGA.

This clonotype appeared many times. The chain couples TRBV7-2 to TRBJ2-7; D gene ambiguous. The ends were cut back, 4 bases at V and 5 bases at J, with 6 bases in the middle. This CDR3 has 11 residues. Germline lookup yields CDR1 SGHTA and CDR2 FQGNSA. CDR3 sequence: CASSSNHEQYF. The CDR3 DNA is TGTGCCAGCAGCTCAAATCACGAGCAGTACTTC.

This clonotype was observed many times. The rearrangement joins TRBV20-1 to TRBJ1-2; no definite D call. V shed 3 bases and J shed 4 bases, with 9 bases lying between them. This CDR3 is 12 amino acids long. Germline V gene sequence: CDR1 DFQATT, CDR2 SNEGSKA (reference sequence). The CDR3 here is CSARFRPYGYTF. The DNA for the CDR3 is TGCAGTGCTAGGTTTCGACCCTATGGCTACACCTTC.

Turning to this clonotype: Just one base apart from a much larger clone, this may be a read error. The rearrangement uses TRBV20-1 and TRBJ1-4; tentative D call: TRBD1 (5 bases). CDR3 length: 14 amino acids. With 7 bases removed from V and 3 bases from J, the gap between germline ends came to 15 bases. Germline-derived CDR1 and CDR2 are DFQATT and SNEGSKA (reference sequence). CDR3 DNA: TGCAGTGGGAAAGGGGTCGCGGCTAATGAAAAACTGTTTTTT. Its protein is CSGKGVAANEKLFF.

This clonotype turned up a few times. The chain uses TRBV6-2 or TRBV6-3 and TRBJ2-7; D is possibly TRBD1 or TRBD2 (5 bases each). Germline lookup yields CDR1 MNHEY and CDR2 SVGEGT. The CDR3 covers 14 residues. V lost 2 bases and J 3 bases, leaving 11 bases between the germline ends. CDR3 DNA sequence: TGTGCCAGCAGTTACGGGGGAAGCGTCTACGAGCAGTACTTC. It specifies CASSYGGSVYEQYF.

This clonotype was observed at least ten times. This rearrangement joins TRBV5-1 to TRBJ1-1, with D unresolved. The CDR3 runs to 13 residues. From germline, CDR1 is SGHRS and CDR2 YFSETQ. Trimming stripped 2 bases from V and 7 bases from J, with 12 bases between. CDR3 amino acids: CASSFSFGSEAFF. The DNA for the CDR3 is TGCGCCAGCAGCTTTAGTTTCGGGAGTGAAGCTTTCTTT.

This clonotype has a handful of counts. The rearrangement joins TRBV6-5 to TRBJ2-5; TRBD1 matches at 7 bases. The CDR3 extends over 15 amino acids. Germline lookup yields CDR1 MNHEY and CDR2 SVGAGI. Germline trimming cut 5 bases from V and 5 bases from J; bases unmatched to any gene: 11. The chain's CDR3 is CASSNRTGWLETQYF. CDR3 DNA sequence: TGTGCCAGCAGTAACAGGACAGGTTGGTTGGAGACCCAGTACTTC.

In this sample, this clonotype turned up many times. CDR3 amino acids: CASTSSNEQFF. The CDR3 nucleotides are TGTGCCAGCACCTCAAGTAATGAGCAGTTCTTC. V gene TRBV12-3 or TRBV12-4 combines with J gene TRBJ2-1; D gene unclear. The CDR3 consists of 11 residues. Between the trimmed V and J ends, which lost 7 bases and 7 bases, there was a span of 8 bases.

Remarks on this clonotype: A much larger clonotype is one base distant, so this may be a read error. The chain is built from TRBV5-1 and TRBJ2-7; maybe TRBD2 (7 bases). V was pared by 6 bases and J by 1 base, with 11 bases between. Germline V gives CDR1 SGHRS, CDR2 YFSETQ. The CDR3 contains 13 residues. CDR3 nucleotide sequence: TGCGCCAGCACGGGGGGCAGATCCTACGAGCAGTACTTC. As protein: CASTGGRSYEQYF.

This clonotype was seen repeatedly, ten times or more. The chain joins TRBV5-1 to TRBJ2-7, with 9 bases lining up with TRBD1. After removal of 0 bases from V and 6 bases from J, the junction contained 7 bases not matched to a gene. This CDR3 has 15 residues. The V gene's germline CDR1 is SGHRS and CDR2 YFSETQ. The CDR3 DNA follows: TGCGCCAGCAGCTTGGATGGGACAGGGAAAGGCGAGCAGTACTTC. It is translated as CASSLDGTGKGEQYF.

V is TRBV7-9 and J is TRBJ2-7; unclear D gene. V was cut by 2 bases and J by 6 bases, with 8 bases left in between. Germline CDR1 and CDR2: SEHNR and FQNEAQ (reference sequence). The CDR3 has 12 residues. The CDR3 is CASSLQRAEQYF. The CDR3 region has the DNA TGTGCCAGCAGCTTACAAAGGGCCGAGCAGTACTTC.

The table lists this clonotype with many counts. The chain joins TRBV7-9 to TRBJ2-7; TRBD2 might be the D (6 bases). Trimming shortened V by 5 bases and J by 2 bases, and 10 bases separated the two germline ends. In germline, CDR1 is SEHNR, CDR2 FQNEAQ (reference sequence). The CDR3 spans 13 residues. The CDR3 DNA follows: TGTGCCAGCAGCCCCCGGGGGACCTACGAGCAGTACTTC. Translation: CASSPRGTYEQYF.

This clonotype was found many times. CDR3 sequence (DNA): TGTGCCAGCAGCCCCCGGGCCCGACTAGCGGGGAACACCGGGGAGCTGTTTTTT. It specifies CASSPRARLAGNTGELFF. The V and J genes are TRBV6-5 and TRBJ2-2; 10 nucleotides line up with TRBD2. The CDR3 is 18 residues long. V shed 6 bases and J 1 base; nucleotides not matched to a gene: 11. Germline V gene sequence: CDR1 MNHEY, CDR2 SVGAGI.

The sample holds a few counts of this clonotype. The rearrangement joins TRBV5-6 to TRBJ2-3; D may be TRBD1 or TRBD2 (6 bases each). The CDR3 covers 14 residues. Germline assignment: CDR1 SGHDT and CDR2 YYEEEE. Trimming removed 3 bases from V and 3 bases from J, with 11 bases in between. CDR3 sequence: CASSSTGRTDTQYF. CDR3 nucleotides: TGTGCCAGCAGCTCCACAGGGAGGACAGATACGCAGTATTTT.

The rearrangement links TRBV4-2 to TRBJ2-2; weak D call: TRBD2 (6 bases). The CDR3 is 16 residues long. Trimming took 0 bases from V and 4 from J, leaving 12 bases between them. CDR1 and CDR2 from the germline V gene are LGHNA and YNFKEQ. CDR3 nucleotide sequence: TGTGCCAGCAGCCAAGAACTGGGGGGTGGCACCGGGGAGCTGTTTTTT. Its protein is CASSQELGGGTGELFF.

The chain employs TRBV7-9 and TRBJ1-2; the D gene is possibly TRBD1 (6 bases). V was trimmed by 4 bases and J by 4 bases, leaving 10 bases between them. The CDR3 totals 13 residues. Germline CDR1 and CDR2: SEHNR and FQNEAQ (reference sequence). This CDR3 reads CASSYQGTYGYTF. The DNA of the CDR3 is TGTGCCAGCAGCTACCAGGGGACCTATGGCTACACCTTC.

This clonotype was found a few times. V and J are TRBV5-1 and TRBJ1-5; TRBD1 matches at 7 bases. Losses at the gene ends were 4 bases for V and 7 bases for J; bases not matched to a gene: 11. The CDR3 has 15 residues. Germline assignment: CDR1 SGHRS and CDR2 YFSETQ. The CDR3 DNA is TGCGCCAGCAGCCCGGGGACAGATCTTTGGCAGCCCCAGCATTTT. As protein: CASSPGTDLWQPQHF.

A note on this clonotype: This may be a read error: a much more frequent sequence differs by one nucleotide. The chain uses TRBV4-3 and TRBJ2-7; 9 bases agree with TRBD2. The CDR3 is made up of 14 amino acids. Germline assignment: CDR1 LGHNA and CDR2 YSLEER. CDR3 protein: CAGSREREVSEQYF. CDR3 sequence (DNA): TGCGCCGGCAGCAGGGAGCGGGAGGTTAGCGAGCAGTACTTC.

This clonotype was counted ten times or more. This sequence joins TRBV6-1 and TRBJ1-2; 8 nucleotides line up with TRBD1. CDR1 is MNHNS and CDR2 is SASEGT in the germline V gene. The V and J ends lost 7 bases and 2 bases, in that order; junction bases with no gene match: 9. The CDR3 sequence is 15 residues long. In nucleotides, the CDR3 is TGTGCCAGCAAGCCTGGGACAGGAAAAAACTATGGCTACACCTTC. The encoded protein is CASKPGTGKNYGYTF.

This clonotype occurred many times. The rearrangement links TRBV2 to TRBJ1-4, with unresolved D. Germline values: CDR1 SNHLY, CDR2 FYNNEI. Trimming stripped 6 bases from V and 7 bases from J, with 12 bases between. The CDR3 is 13 amino acids. The CDR3 spells CASRGPGREKLFF. The CDR3 DNA reads as TGTGCCAGCAGGGGCCCCGGCCGTGAAAAACTGTTTTTT. Based on the CDR3 plus reference TRBV2 and TRBJ1-4, the full variable domain is EPEVTQTPSHQVTQMGQEVILRCVPISNHLYFYWYRQILGQKVEFLVSFYNNEISEKSEIFDDQFSVERPDGSNFTLKIRSTKLEDSAMYFCASRGPGREKLFFGSGTQLSVL.